This T cell receptor (beta chain) derives from a study of persistence of HIV-infected CD4 T cells (dated by TCRdb to the early 2020s). General notes on the study: CMV- and HIV-1 Gag-responding CD4+ T cells were isolated from ART-treated individuals so that antigen-driven clonal expansion of HIV-1-infected cells could be examined. The median time participants had been on suppressive ART was less than 10 years. For the TCR cluster analysis across participants, under 10 participants were included for CMV and about 7 participants for Gag. Peripheral blood samples of up to roughly 200 mL were collected at multiple time points, except for a couple of participants, who underwent leukapheresis at a single time point. The clonality of all cells in each sorted population was measured by TCRbeta sequencing, and the clonality of infected cells was measured by proviral sequencing.

This specimen's treatment or condition label, interpreted: suppressive antiretroviral therapy. Cells were stimulated with lysates of CMV-infected fibroblasts at 9.5 to 10 ug/mL. Memory CD4+ T cells that did not respond, being CD40L-negative, CD69-negative and CD45RO-high, were sorted as memory populations depleted of antigen-responding cells. Participants were HIV-1-infected adults who started suppressive ART during chronic infection. For at least 4 years, the participants' plasma HIV-1 RNA had been undetectable, below 50 copies/mL. To be included, participants needed a CD4+ T cell count above 400 cells/uL and a positive CMV serology. Before stimulation, PBMCs were isolated using density centrifugation and then depleted of CD8+ T cells. CD8-depleted PBMCs were stimulated for about 19 hours with anti-CD28/CD49d costimulation, CD40-blocking antibody and enfuvirtide to prevent new infections. Cell sorting was done on a Beckman Coulter MoFlo Legacy or XDP sorter, and dead cells were excluded with propidium iodide. Genomic DNA was extracted with the QIAamp DNA Mini Kit for samples above one million cells, otherwise with the Quick-DNA Microprep Kit.

The full study reports these points: Antigen-responding cells were enriched for expanded CDR3beta sequences that were degenerate, which suggests that CD4+ responses to CMV and Gag underwent convergent selection. Only a small number of individuals took part in the study, and only a limited range of antigens was tested. Within the same sorted populations, how oligoclonal the TCRs were correlated with how oligoclonal the proviruses were. Significantly lower TCRbeta richness was observed in CMV- and Gag-responding cells than in anti-CD3/anti-CD28-responding cells, and higher oligoclonality was observed in CMV-responding cells than in CD3/CD28-stimulated and Gag-responding cells. Because the TCR analyses were done in bulk, restricting them to just the rare CMV-responding cells that actually carried HIV-1 proviruses was not possible.

The immunoSEQ hsTCRB assay version 4, run in survey mode, was used to sequence TCRbeta repertoires from genomic DNA. For TCRbeta sequencing, genomic DNA was diluted to roughly 10 ng/uL, with up to roughly 1 ug used per sample. Per the authors' processing: TCRbeta data were analyzed in ImmunoSeq Analyzer 3.0, with diversity computed on productive nucleotide rearrangements. Using the Immunarch R package, lower-bound TCR diversity was estimated with the improved Chao index and clonality was estimated with the Gini coefficient. Nucleotide rearrangements that differed but encoded the same CDR3beta amino acid sequence were counted as separate clonotypes. Differential abundance analysis identified TCRbeta sequences significantly enriched in antigen-responding cells relative to anti-CD3/anti-CD28-activated cells. GLIPH2 grouped TCRs by predicted peptide-MHC specificity, both within each participant and across combined participant data sets. As stored in TCRdb, this immuneACCESS dataset retains in-frame rearrangements with V and J assigned. A fraction of the clones does not appear; measured against another copy, unresolved V genes explain less than half of the discrepancy, and the remainder lacks a known reason. That table furnishes V, J and clone size, whereas the DNA furnished D and trimming. Across this sample there are some 41,000 clones, with around 80% seen only once. The leading ten clones occupy approximately 1.5% of the sample.

The germline V gene provides CDR1 SGHVS and CDR2 FQNEAQ. From the cysteine through the phenylalanine, the CDR3 covers 12 amino acids. The only DNA kept is the CDR3, 36 bases in frame from the first base. The junction carries 8 bases between V and J, which are trimmed by 5 bases and 6 bases respectively. Notes on this clone: There is no known antigen for this receptor. No much larger clonotype is one base removed from it; base qualities were not supplied.

The sample here was CD4+ T cells sorted from PBMCs after approximately 19-hour stimulation, taken from a patient who received antiretroviral therapy. The cell subset or site label here, explained by the study, means: CD40L-CD69- CD45RO-high memory CD4 T cells not responding to CMV lysate. The sequence derives from an adult man with HIV who was CMV-seropositive. The rearrangement combines TRBV7-8 with TRBJ2-1; the best D guess is TRBD2, with 5 bases matching. The DNA is as follows: TGTGCCAGCAGCCCTGGACTCAATGAGCAGTTCTTC. Translation gives CASSPGLNEQFF.